Reported below is one T cell receptor (beta chain). Study processing details: Amplification from reference gene primers served as the basis for estimated nucleated cell counts. The assay was immunoSEQ multiplex PCR, and TCRdb's table has in-frame clones only and misses some. The D gene and trimming were derived from the DNA, and the V and J assignments and clone size from that table. The table lists 200,000 to 300,000 clones, roughly 86% of them singletons. This record belongs to a study of blood T cell repertoires in COVID-19. Study details: Sample material is recorded as cDNA or gDNA derived from T cells, B-cell-depleted T cells, or PBMCs.

This CDR3 has 16 amino acids. Germline CDR1 reads LNHDA; CDR2 reads SQIVND (reference sequence). With 3 bases clipped from V and 8 bases from J, the junction kept 9 bases outside the gene matches. The J gene is TRBJ2-1, the V gene TRBV19; TRBD2 matches 11 bases. Sequenced: peripheral blood. This sequence originates from a middle-aged man who had recovered from COVID-19. In DNA, the CDR3 is TGTGCCAGTAGTATCCTACTAGCGGGAGCTTCCTATGAGCAGTTCTTC. This codes for CASSILLAGASYEQFF.